These 17 T cell receptor beta chains were all obtained from the same sample, sequenced in a study of shared clonotypes between healthy human individuals (dated by TCRdb to 2020 to 2022). Preparation of the library involved the immunoSEQ multiplex PCR assay. The table comes from immuneACCESS by way of TCRdb, which keeps in-frame sequences with V and J called. Part of the clones is missing from these tables; in studies checked, under half for an unresolved V gene and the rest for unknown reasons. The sample data list around 610,000 clones, and 90% to 97% of these were observed just once. Together, the top ten hold 0.11% of the sample. CD8 naive samples were obtained by positive selection for CCR7 among CD45RO-negative cells, yielding a CD45RA+CCR7+ population from which TemRA cells were excluded. The sample taken for sequencing was naive CD8+ T cells sorted from blood. This sample's cell subset or site label indicates: CD45RA+CCR7+. Receptors were obtained from a woman in her twenties or thirties in good health.

This sequence joins TRBV6-5 and TRBJ2-1; no definite D call. There are 14 residues in the CDR3. Germline CDR1 and CDR2: MNHEY and SVGAGI. V was clipped by 0 bases and J by 8 bases, with 11 bases between them. For the CDR3, the DNA is TGTGCCAGCAGTTACTCGACGCAGCTCTATGAGCAGTTCTTC. It is translated as CASSYSTQLYEQFF.

The chain employs TRBV27 and TRBJ2-5; D is perhaps TRBD1 (8 bases). The CDR3 loop spans 14 amino acids. Trimming stripped 6 bases from V and 5 bases from J, with 16 bases between. Germline V gives CDR1 MNHEY, CDR2 SMNVEV (reference sequence). DNA of the CDR3: TGTGCCAGCAGATATACAGGGGGGGACGAGACCCAGTACTTC. Translation: CASRYTGGDETQYF.

The chain employs TRBV29-1 and TRBJ2-3, with D uncertain. Trimming cost V 4 bases and J 6 bases, with 11 bases left between them. This CDR3 is built from 12 residues. The germline gives CDR1 SQVTM, CDR2 ANQGSEA. The CDR3 DNA is TGCAGCGTTGTGGGCTCGGCGGATACGCAGTATTTT. Amino acids: CSVVGSADTQYF.

The chain carries TRBV30 and TRBJ2-2; D uncertain. Germline V gene sequence: CDR1 GTSNPN, CDR2 SVGIG (reference sequence). This CDR3 is 13 amino acids long. The V gene lost 4 bases and the J gene lost 4 bases, with 10 bases spanning the gap. The chain's CDR3 is CAWILVSTGELFF. CDR3 DNA: TGTGCCTGGATCTTAGTGAGCACCGGGGAGCTGTTTTTT.

J is TRBJ2-5 and V is TRBV25-1; D is uncertain. The DNA end lines up better with TRBJ2-7; the J call may be wrong. Germline lookup yields CDR1 MGHDK and CDR2 SYGVNS. The CDR3 is made up of 13 amino acids. The CDR3 DNA follows: TGTGCCAGCAGTGGTGCCGGCTCCTACGAGCAGTACTTC. It specifies CASSGAGSYEQYF.

This clone has only one observation. The gene calls are TRBV7-9 and TRBJ2-1; D may be TRBD1 or TRBD2 (5 bases each). The CDR3 sequence is 13 residues long. Deletions cut 6 bases from V and 3 bases from J, with 9 bases between. Germline values: CDR1 SEHNR, CDR2 FQNEAQ (reference sequence). The CDR3 DNA follows: TGTGCCAGCAGGGGGGTGGGCTACAATGAGCAGTTCTTC. This gives the protein CASRGVGYNEQFF.

The rearrangement uses TRBV7-8 and TRBJ1-5; a possible D gene is TRBD1 (6 bases). Germline-derived CDR1 and CDR2 are SGHVS and FQNEAQ. The V gene lost 1 base and the J gene lost 4 bases, with 17 bases spanning the gap. The CDR3 is made up of 17 amino acids. CDR3 in DNA: TGTGCCAGCAGCTTAGGGGCACCCGGGACACTTAATCAGCCCCAGCATTTT. Translated, it gives CASSLGAPGTLNQPQHF.

This chain uses TRBV2 with TRBJ2-7; D ambiguous. The germline V gene has CDR1 SNHLY and CDR2 FYNNEI. Deletions cut 5 bases from V and 2 bases from J, with 7 bases between. This CDR3 has 12 amino acids. The CDR3 sequence: CASSPVAYEQYF. CDR3 bases: TGTGCCAGCAGTCCGGTCGCCTACGAGCAGTACTTC.

This chain links TRBV7-6 with TRBJ2-1; either TRBD1 or TRBD2 may fit D (7 bases each). The V end was cut by 5 bases, the J end by 0 bases, with 14 bases between. CDR3 length: 16 residues. Looked up from germline, CDR1 is SGHVS and CDR2 is FNYEAQ. CDR3 sequence reads: CASSQDREGSYNEQFF. The CDR3 DNA is TGTGCCAGCAGCCAAGACAGGGAGGGCTCCTACAATGAGCAGTTCTTC.

The CDR3 protein is CASRQGIFYEQYF. The CDR3 DNA sequence: TGTGCCAGCAGACAGGGAATTTTCTACGAGCAGTACTTC. The rearrangement links TRBV7-8 to TRBJ2-7; a weak D match, TRBD1 (6 bases). The CDR3 spans 13 residues. Trimming took off 6 bases at V and 3 bases at J, with 12 bases between the two ends. The germline V gene encodes CDR1 SGHVS and CDR2 FQNEAQ.

This sequence joins TRBV29-1 and TRBJ2-1; 13 positions agree with TRBD2. The V and J ends lost 5 bases and 0 bases, in that order; junction bases with no gene match: 7. Germline V CDR1 and CDR2: SQVTM, ANQGSEA. This CDR3 region has 17 residues. The CDR3 DNA follows: TGCAGCGTTCTGGGGACTAGCGGGGTGAGCTCCTACAATGAGCAGTTCTTC. It translates to CSVLGTSGVSSYNEQFF.

This clone was counted once. This sequence joins TRBV15 and TRBJ2-1, with 12 bases fitting TRBD2. The germline CDR1 and CDR2 sequences are LNHNV and YYDKDF (reference sequence). V shed 4 bases, J shed 5 bases, and the junction held 9 bases outside the gene matches. The CDR3 has 17 residues. The CDR3 is CATSIASSGRENNEQFF. The CDR3 coding sequence is TGTGCCACCAGCATCGCCTCTAGCGGGAGGGAGAACAATGAGCAGTTCTTC. The variable domain in full, with the rest retrieved from reference TRBV15 and TRBJ2-1, is DAMVIQNPRYQVTQFGKPVTLSCSQTLNHNVMYWYQQKSSQAPKLLFHYYDKDFNNEADTPDNFQSRRPNTSFCFLDIRSPGLGDTAMYLCATSIASSGRENNEQFFGPGTRLTVL.

This clone was observed a single time. This chain connects TRBV25-1 to TRBJ2-3, with 11 bases fitting TRBD2. Germline V gene sequence: CDR1 MGHDK, CDR2 SYGVNS. Germline trimming cut 6 bases from V and 3 bases from J; bases unmatched to any gene: 5. The length of the CDR3 is 15 residues. CDR3 DNA: TGTGCCAGCAGAATGACTAGCGGGACGACAGATACGCAGTATTTT. Its protein is CASRMTSGTTDTQYF.

The chain joins TRBV21-1 to TRBJ1-5. TRBV21-1 counts as a pseudogene. CDR3 length equals 17 residues. The DNA for the CDR3 is TGTGCCAGACACCGGGACCGGGGGGTTTCGGGCAATCAGCCCCAGCATTTT. Amino acid sequence: CARHRDRGVSGNQPQHF.

The chain uses TRBV27 and TRBJ2-2; the D is unclear. CDR1 and CDR2 (germline): MNHEY, SMNVEV (reference sequence). V dropped 1 base and J dropped 2 bases, with 8 bases sitting between them. The CDR3 covers 15 residues. CDR3 bases: TGTGCCAGCAGTTTATTCCTGTCTAACACCGGGGAGCTGTTTTTT. This gives the protein CASSLFLSNTGELFF.

The table lists this clone with a count of one. This chain joins TRBV27 and TRBJ2-1; D perhaps matches TRBD2 (6 bases). CDR1 and CDR2 from the germline V gene are MNHEY and SMNVEV (reference sequence). The CDR3 covers 18 residues. V dropped 3 bases and J dropped 3 bases, with 21 bases sitting between them. The CDR3 protein is CASSFGAPLGSGYNEQFF. The CDR3 bases are TGTGCCAGCAGTTTTGGTGCGCCGTTAGGTAGCGGCTACAATGAGCAGTTCTTC.

This chain links TRBV11-1 with TRBJ2-7; 10 bases map to TRBD1. With 5 bases clipped from V and 6 bases from J, the junction kept 10 bases outside the gene matches. Germline CDR1 and CDR2: SGHAT and FQDESV (reference sequence). The CDR3 has 15 amino acids. CDR3 in amino acids: CASSPPGTGVSEQYF. DNA for the CDR3: TGTGCCAGCAGCCCCCCCGGGACAGGGGTTTCCGAGCAGTACTTC.